This T cell receptor (beta chain) comes out of a study of glioma-infiltrating T cells after dendritic cell vaccination. Across the whole study: Dendritic cells derived from monocytes and pulsed with autologous tumor lysate formed the vaccine.

Time point denoted: after dendritic cell vaccination, including at tumor progression/relapse. Amplification used 60 V beta primers and 13 J beta primers. Clones were sequenced by immunoSEQ multiplex PCR, and TCRdb holds only the in-frame ones, with some missing. Of about 64,000 clones listed, about 89% are singletons. Looked up from germline, CDR1 is SSHAT and CDR2 is FNYEAQ (reference sequence). CDR3 size: 15 residues. On this clone: At one end the junction does not follow the germline gene, possibly because of a read error.

This specimen was blood, taken after dendritic cell vaccination. The receptor comes from a human donor with glioblastoma. This sequence joins TRBV7-7 and TRBJ2-2, with D perhaps TRBD1 (5 bases). The CDR3 spells CASSLGAPTAGELFF. The CDR3 DNA sequence: TGTGCTAGCAGCTTAGGGGCTCCAACCGCCGGGGAGCTGTTTTTT. Supplemented by reference TRBV7-7 and TRBJ2-2, the full variable domain reads GAGVSQSPRYKVTKRGQDVTLRCDPISSHATLYWYQQALGQGPEFLTYFNYEAQPDKSGLPSDRFSAERPEGSISTLTIQRTEQRDSAMYRCASSLGAPTAGELFFGEGSRLTVL.